This is a list of T cell receptor beta chains from one sample in a study of response to subunit inactivated influenza vaccine. Using its own MiXCR run on the RT-PCR reads, TCRdb lists one record per CDR3 protein. This sample has roughly 500,000 distinct CDR3 sequences, with less than 30% found just once. Sequencing was performed on CD4+ T cells sorted from PBMCs, taken about 5 days after vaccination. These receptor sequences come from a man between 50 and 59 years old who received an inactivated influenza vaccine. Both conserved end residues are part of each CDR3. Fields, in order: CDR3 length, V gene, clone size, D gene, J gene, CDR3 DNA, CDR3 protein. A D gene is named only where the DNA matches it firmly. Size values are once, few and many counts, or a class for expanded clones, and some rows have none.

15	TRBV19	.	TRBD1	TRBJ2-7	TGTGCCAGTAGTCTAAACGACAGGGGTCCCTACGAGCAGTACTTC	CASSLNDRGPYEQYF
15	TRBV10-3	.	TRBD2	TRBJ2-1	TGTGCCATCAGGGGGACTAGCGGGGGGTTAAATGAGCAGTTCTTC	CAIRGTSGGLNEQFF
17	TRBV4-1	few	TRBD2	TRBJ2-3	TGCGCCAGCAGCCATACTCTAGCGGGGGGCGGGGGAGATACGCAGTATTTT	CASSHTLAGGGGDTQYF
14	TRBV20-1	.	.	TRBJ1-5	TGCAGTGCTAGACGTTCGAGTGGTAATCAGCCCCAGCATTTT	CSARRSSGNQPQHF
15	TRBV5-1	few	.	TRBJ2-5	TGCGCCAGCAATCCCGGGGCGGGAACCCAAGAGACCCAGTACTTC	CASNPGAGTQETQYF
14	TRBV4-1	.	.	TRBJ2-3	TGCGCCAGCAGCCGTAGAATAGGTACAGATACGCAGTATTTT	CASSRRIGTDTQYF
14	TRBV25-1	few	.	TRBJ1-1	TGTGCCAGCAGCGCTACGTCTCGTGGGACTGAAGCTTTCTTT	CASSATSRGTEAFF
14	TRBV19	.	TRBD2	TRBJ2-7	TGTGCCAGTAGTACTGCGGGAGGGCCCTACGAGCAGTACTTC	CASSTAGGPYEQYF
12	TRBV20-1	.	.	TRBJ2-3	TGCAGTGCTAGAACCCCGCTCGATACGCAGTATTTT	CSARTPLDTQYF
16	TRBV7-9	once	TRBD1	TRBJ2-2	TGTGCCAGCAGCTTTATGACAGGGACGAACACCGGGGAGCTGTTTTTT	CASSFMTGTNTGELFF
14	TRBV4-3	few	TRBD1	TRBJ2-7	TGCGCCAGCAGCCAAGATCCACAGGGGGCTGAGCAGTACTTC	CASSQDPQGAEQYF
19	TRBV7-2	.	TRBD1	TRBJ2-1	TGTGCCAGCAGCTCGAAGGGGAGTGGACAGGGAGGAACCTACAATGAGCAGTTCTTC	CASSSKGSGQGGTYNEQFF
16	TRBV20-1	.	TRBD2	TRBJ2-1	TGCAGTGCTAGAAAGGCGGGGGGAACGGGCTACAATGAGCAGTTCTTC	CSARKAGGTGYNEQFF
12	TRBV2	few	.	TRBJ1-5	TGTGCCAGCTCAGGGAGCAATCAGCCCCAGCATTTT	CASSGSNQPQHF
14	TRBV28	.	.	TRBJ2-2	TGTGCCAGCCGATTGGGGCGTAGCACCGGGGAGCTGTTTTTT	CASRLGRSTGELFF
14	TRBV20-1	.	.	TRBJ1-2	TGCAGTGCCGATTTAGGCCTCCTAGCCCATGGCTACACCTTC	CSADLGLLAHGYTF
17	TRBV10-3	few	TRBD1	TRBJ1-2	TGTGCCATCAGTGGTGGGACAGGGGGCTTCTCTAACTATGGCTACACCTTC	CAISGGTGGFSNYGYTF
13	TRBV4-3	few	.	TRBJ2-3	TGCGCCAGCAGCCAAGTCTTGAAGGATACGCAGTATTTT	CASSQVLKDTQYF
14	TRBV29-1	.	TRBD2	TRBJ2-5	TGCAGCGTGCTAGCGGGACTCGACCAAGAGACCCAGTACTTC	CSVLAGLDQETQYF
15	TRBV5-1	.	TRBD2	TRBJ2-5	TGCGCCAGCAGCTTGGCCAGACTAGCGAAGGAGACCCAGTACTTC	CASSLARLAKETQYF
17	TRBV12-3/TRBV12-4	few	TRBD2	TRBJ2-3	TGTGCCAGCAGTTTTGGCCAGGGAATAGCGGGAGTTGATACGCAGTATTTT	CASSFGQGIAGVDTQYF
16	TRBV6-1	.	.	TRBJ2-1	TGTGCCAGCAGGAGTTGGGGGCGCGGCTCCTACAATGAGCAGTTCTTC	CASRSWGRGSYNEQFF
18	TRBV4-2	.	TRBD1	TRBJ2-2	TGTGCCAGCAGCCAAGATTTGAGGACAGGGGGGAACACCGGGGAGCTGTTTTTT	CASSQDLRTGGNTGELFF
13	TRBV12-3/TRBV12-4	few	.	TRBJ1-4	TGTGCCAGCAGCGGGACGGAGGGGGAAAAACTGTTTTTT	CASSGTEGEKLFF
13	TRBV12-3/TRBV12-4	many	.	TRBJ1-3	TGTGCCAGCAGCGAAAGTCCTGGAAACACCATATATTTT	CASSESPGNTIYF
13	TRBV5-6	few	.	TRBJ2-7	TGTGCCAGCAGCCGGGGACGGGTCTACGAGCAGTACTTC	CASSRGRVYEQYF
19	TRBV10-1	.	TRBD2	TRBJ2-1	TGCGCCAGCAGTGAGAATCCCAGACTAGCGAACCTCGGCTACAATGAGCAGTTCTTC	CASSENPRLANLGYNEQFF
15	TRBV10-3	few	TRBD1	TRBJ2-3	TGTGCCATCAGTGAGTCGAGGGACAGGGGGAATACGCAGTATTTT	CAISESRDRGNTQYF